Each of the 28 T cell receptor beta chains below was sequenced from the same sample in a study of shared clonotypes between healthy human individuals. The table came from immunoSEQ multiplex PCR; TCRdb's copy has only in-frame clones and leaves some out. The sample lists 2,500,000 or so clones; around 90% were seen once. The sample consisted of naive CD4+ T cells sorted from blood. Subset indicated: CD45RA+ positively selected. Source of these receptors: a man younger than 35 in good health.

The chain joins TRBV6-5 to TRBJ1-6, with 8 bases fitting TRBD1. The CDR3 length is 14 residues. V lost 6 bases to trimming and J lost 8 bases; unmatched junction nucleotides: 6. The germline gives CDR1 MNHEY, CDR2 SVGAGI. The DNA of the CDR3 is TGTGCCAGCAGCAGGACAGGGCTAGATTCACCCCTCCACTTT. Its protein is CASSRTGLDSPLHF.

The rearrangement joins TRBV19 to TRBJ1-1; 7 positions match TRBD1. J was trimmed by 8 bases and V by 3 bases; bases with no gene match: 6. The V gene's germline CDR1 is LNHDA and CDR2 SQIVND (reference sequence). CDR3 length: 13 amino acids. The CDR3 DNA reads TGTGCCAGTAGTATTCAGACAGGGCCGGAAGCTTTCTTT. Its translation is CASSIQTGPEAFF.

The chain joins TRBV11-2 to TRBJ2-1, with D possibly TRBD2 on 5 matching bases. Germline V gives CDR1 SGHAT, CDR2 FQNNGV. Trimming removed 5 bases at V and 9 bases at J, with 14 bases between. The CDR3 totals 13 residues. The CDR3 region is CASSLERTGEQFF. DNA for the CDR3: TGTGCCAGCAGCCTTGAGCGGACGGGTGAGCAGTTCTTC.

CDR3 sequence (DNA): TGCAGCGTTGAATCCAGGGATAAGGCGCCCGAGCAGTACTTC. It translates to CSVESRDKAPEQYF. The chain recombines TRBV29-1 with TRBJ2-7, with D tentatively TRBD1 (5 bases). Looked up from germline, CDR1 is SQVTM and CDR2 is ANQGSEA. V gave up 2 bases and J gave up 6 bases, with 17 bases separating them. The CDR3 is 14 amino acids.

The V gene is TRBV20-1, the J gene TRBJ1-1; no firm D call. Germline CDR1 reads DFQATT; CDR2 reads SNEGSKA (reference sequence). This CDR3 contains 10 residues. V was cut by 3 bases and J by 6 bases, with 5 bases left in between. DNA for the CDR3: TGCAGTGCTAGTATCGCTGAAGCTTTCTTT. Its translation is CSASIAEAFF.

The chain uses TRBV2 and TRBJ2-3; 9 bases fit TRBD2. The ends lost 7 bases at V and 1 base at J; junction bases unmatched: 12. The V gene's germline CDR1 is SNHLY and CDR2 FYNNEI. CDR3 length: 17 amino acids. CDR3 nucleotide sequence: TGTGCCAGCATTAGCGGGAGAATCGTCTTGGGCACAGATACGCAGTATTTT. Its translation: CASISGRIVLGTDTQYF.

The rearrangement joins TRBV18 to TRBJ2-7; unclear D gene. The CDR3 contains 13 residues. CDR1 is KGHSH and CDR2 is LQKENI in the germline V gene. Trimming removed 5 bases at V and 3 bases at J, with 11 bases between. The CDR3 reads CASSTGNYYEQYF. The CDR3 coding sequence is TGTGCCAGCTCAACGGGCAATTACTACGAGCAGTACTTC.

This CDR3 is CASSYLGGKGSEQYF. The CDR3 DNA follows: TGCGCCAGCAGTTATCTCGGGGGTAAGGGATCCGAGCAGTACTTC. This rearrangement joins TRBV10-2 to TRBJ2-7, with a weak D call TRBD2 (6 bases). Germline V gene lookup returns CDR1 WSHSY and CDR2 SAAADI. V lost 5 bases and J 6 bases, leaving 20 bases between the germline ends. This CDR3 has 15 residues.

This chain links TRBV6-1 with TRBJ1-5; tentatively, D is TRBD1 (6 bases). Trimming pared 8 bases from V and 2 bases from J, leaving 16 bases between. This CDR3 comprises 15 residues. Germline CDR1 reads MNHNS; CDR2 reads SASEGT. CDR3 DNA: TGTGCCAGCCGTTGGGGGCAGGGTGGCAATCAGCCCCAGCATTTT. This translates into CASRWGQGGNQPQHF.

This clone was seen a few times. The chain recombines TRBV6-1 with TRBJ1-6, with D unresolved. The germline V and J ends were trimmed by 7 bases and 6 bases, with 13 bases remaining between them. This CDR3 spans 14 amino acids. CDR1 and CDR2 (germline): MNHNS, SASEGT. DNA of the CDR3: TGTGCCAGCAATGAGTTCAGCTTTAATTCACCCCTCCACTTT. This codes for CASNEFSFNSPLHF.

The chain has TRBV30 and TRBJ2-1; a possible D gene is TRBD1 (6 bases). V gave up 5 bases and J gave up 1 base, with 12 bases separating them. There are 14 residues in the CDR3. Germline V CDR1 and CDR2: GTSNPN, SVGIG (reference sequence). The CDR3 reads CAWVQGVSYNEQFF. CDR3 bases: TGTGCCTGGGTACAGGGTGTATCCTACAATGAGCAGTTCTTC.

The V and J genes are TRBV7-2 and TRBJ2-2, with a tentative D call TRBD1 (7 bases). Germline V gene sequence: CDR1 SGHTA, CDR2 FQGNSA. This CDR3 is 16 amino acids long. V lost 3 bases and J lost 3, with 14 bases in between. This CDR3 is CASSLQGGPDTGELFF. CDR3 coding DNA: TGTGCCAGCAGCTTGCAGGGGGGCCCCGACACCGGGGAGCTGTTTTTT.

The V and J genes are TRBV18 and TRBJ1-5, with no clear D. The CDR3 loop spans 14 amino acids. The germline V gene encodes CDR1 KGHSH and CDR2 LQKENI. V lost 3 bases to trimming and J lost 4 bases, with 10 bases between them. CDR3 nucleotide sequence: TGTGCCAGCTCACCTTCGATTGGTAATCAGCCCCAGCATTTT. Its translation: CASSPSIGNQPQHF. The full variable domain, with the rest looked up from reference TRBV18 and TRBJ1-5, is NAGVMQNPRHLVRRRGQEARLRCSPMKGHSHVYWYRQLPEEGLKFMVYLQKENIIDESGMPKERFSAEFPKEGPSILRIQQVVRGDSAAYFCASSPSIGNQPQHFGDGTRLSIL.

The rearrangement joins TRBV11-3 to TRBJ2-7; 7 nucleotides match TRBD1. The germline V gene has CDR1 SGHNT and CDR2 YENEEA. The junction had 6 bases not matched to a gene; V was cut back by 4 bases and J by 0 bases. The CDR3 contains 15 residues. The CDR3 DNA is TGTGCCAGCAGCTCGTGGACAGGTGACTCCTACGAGCAGTACTTC. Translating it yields CASSSWTGDSYEQYF.

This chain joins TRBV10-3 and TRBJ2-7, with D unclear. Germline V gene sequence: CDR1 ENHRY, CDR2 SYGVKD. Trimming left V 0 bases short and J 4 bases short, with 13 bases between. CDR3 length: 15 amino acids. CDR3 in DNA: TGTGCCATCAGTGAGTCCCGTACGGTGCGGTACGAGCAGTACTTC. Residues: CAISESRTVRYEQYF.

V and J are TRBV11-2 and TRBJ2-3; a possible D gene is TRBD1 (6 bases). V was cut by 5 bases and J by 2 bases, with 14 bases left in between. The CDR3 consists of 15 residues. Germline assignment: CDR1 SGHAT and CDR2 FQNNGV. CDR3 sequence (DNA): TGTGCCAGCAGCCCCAGGGGATCCCACACAGATACGCAGTATTTT. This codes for CASSPRGSHTDTQYF.

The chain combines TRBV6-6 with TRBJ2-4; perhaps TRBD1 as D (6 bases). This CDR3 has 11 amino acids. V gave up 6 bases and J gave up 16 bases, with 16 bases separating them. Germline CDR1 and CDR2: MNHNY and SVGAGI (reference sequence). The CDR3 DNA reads TGTGCCAGCAGCTCGGCCATACAGGGTTACTTC. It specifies CASSSAIQGYF.

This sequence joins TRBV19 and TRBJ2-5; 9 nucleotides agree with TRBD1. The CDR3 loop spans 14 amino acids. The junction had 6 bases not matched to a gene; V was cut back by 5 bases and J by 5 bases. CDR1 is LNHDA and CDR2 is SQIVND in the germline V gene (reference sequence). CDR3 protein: CASSVTGGRETQYF. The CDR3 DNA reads TGTGCCAGTAGTGTGACAGGGGGACGGGAGACCCAGTACTTC.

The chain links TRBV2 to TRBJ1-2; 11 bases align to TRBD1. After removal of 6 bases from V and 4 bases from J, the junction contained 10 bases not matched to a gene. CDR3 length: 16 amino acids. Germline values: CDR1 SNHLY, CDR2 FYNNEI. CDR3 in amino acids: CASRTPGQGDSYGYTF. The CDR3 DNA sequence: TGTGCCAGCAGAACACCGGGACAGGGGGATTCCTATGGCTACACCTTC.

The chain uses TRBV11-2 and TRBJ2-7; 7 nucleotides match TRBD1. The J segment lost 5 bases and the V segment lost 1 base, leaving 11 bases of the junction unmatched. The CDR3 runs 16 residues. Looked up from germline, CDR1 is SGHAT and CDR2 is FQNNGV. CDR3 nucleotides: TGTGCCAGCAGCTTAGTTACATGGTACAGGGGAGACGAGCAGTACTTC. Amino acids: CASSLVTWYRGDEQYF.

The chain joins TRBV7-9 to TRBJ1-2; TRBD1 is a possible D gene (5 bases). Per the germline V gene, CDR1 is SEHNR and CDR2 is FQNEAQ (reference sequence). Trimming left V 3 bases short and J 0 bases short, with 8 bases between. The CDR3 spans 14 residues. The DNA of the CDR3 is TGTGCCAGCAGCTTTGCAGGGACTAACTATGGCTACACCTTC. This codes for CASSFAGTNYGYTF. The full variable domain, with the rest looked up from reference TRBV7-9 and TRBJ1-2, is DTGVSQNPRHKITKRGQNVTFRCDPISEHNRLYWYRQTLGQGPEFLTYFQNEAQLEKSRLLSDRFSAERPKGSFSTLEIQRTEQGDSAMYLCASSFAGTNYGYTFGSGTRLTVV.

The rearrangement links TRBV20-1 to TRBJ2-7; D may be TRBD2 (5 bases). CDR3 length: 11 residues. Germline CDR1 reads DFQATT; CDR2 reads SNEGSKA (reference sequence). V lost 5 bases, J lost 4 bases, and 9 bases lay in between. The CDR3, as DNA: TGCAGTGCTCCCCTAGCTTACGAGCAGTACTTC. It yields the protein CSAPLAYEQYF.

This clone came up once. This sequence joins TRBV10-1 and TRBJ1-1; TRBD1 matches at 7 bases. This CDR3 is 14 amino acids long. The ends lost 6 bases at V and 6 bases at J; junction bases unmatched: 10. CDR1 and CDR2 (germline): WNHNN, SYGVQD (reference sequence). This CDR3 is CASRRNRGSPEAFF. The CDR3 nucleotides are TGCGCCAGCAGGCGGAACAGGGGTTCTCCTGAAGCTTTCTTT.

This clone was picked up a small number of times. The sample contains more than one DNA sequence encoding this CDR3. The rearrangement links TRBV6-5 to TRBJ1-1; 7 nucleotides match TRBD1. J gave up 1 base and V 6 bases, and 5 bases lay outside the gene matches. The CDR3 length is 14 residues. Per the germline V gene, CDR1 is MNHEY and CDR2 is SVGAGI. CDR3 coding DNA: TGTGCCAGCAGCCCGGGACAGCCGAACACTGAAGCTTTCTTT. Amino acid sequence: CASSPGQPNTEAFF.

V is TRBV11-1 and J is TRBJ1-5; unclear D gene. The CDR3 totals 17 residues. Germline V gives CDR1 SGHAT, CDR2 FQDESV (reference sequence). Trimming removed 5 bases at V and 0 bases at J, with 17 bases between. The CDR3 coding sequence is TGTGCCAGCAGCCCCCACCCATTAGATGATAGCAATCAGCCCCAGCATTTT. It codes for CASSPHPLDDSNQPQHF.

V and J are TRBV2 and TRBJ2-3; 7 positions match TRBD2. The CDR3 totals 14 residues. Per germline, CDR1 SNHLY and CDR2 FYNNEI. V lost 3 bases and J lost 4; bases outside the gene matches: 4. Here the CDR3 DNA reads TGTGCCAGCAGTGACGGTGCGGGGGCAGATACGCAGTATTTT. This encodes CASSDGAGADTQYF.

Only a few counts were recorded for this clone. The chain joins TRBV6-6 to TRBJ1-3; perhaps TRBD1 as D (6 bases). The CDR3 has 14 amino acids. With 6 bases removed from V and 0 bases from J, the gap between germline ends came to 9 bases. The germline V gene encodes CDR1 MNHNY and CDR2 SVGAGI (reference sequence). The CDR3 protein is CASSSDSSGNTIYF. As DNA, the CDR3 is TGTGCCAGCAGCTCGGACAGCTCTGGAAACACCATATATTTT.

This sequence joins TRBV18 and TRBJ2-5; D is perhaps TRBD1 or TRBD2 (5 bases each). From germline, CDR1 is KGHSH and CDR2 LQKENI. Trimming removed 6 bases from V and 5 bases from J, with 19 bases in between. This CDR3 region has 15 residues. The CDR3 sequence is CASSSRRSEGETQYF. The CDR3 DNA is TGTGCCAGCTCCTCCAGGAGATCCGAGGGGGAGACCCAGTACTTC.